This section outlines one T cell receptor beta chain sequence together with its context. Its target is not known. The sample originates from a study of siplizumab effects on memory and regulatory T cells. Study findings and constraints: Tregs that proliferated in siplizumab cultures did not have their suppressive function confirmed. Apparently key alloresponse contributors, naive T cells also seemed more diverse than memory cells. Only a minority of proliferating CD4+ or CD8+ clones had an assignable naive or memory phenotype, with roughly 80-96% lacking one.

The protocol was immunoSEQ multiplex PCR, while the TCRdb copy is restricted to in-frame clones and leaves out a portion. The sample lists approximately 46,000 clones, over 90% occurring once. The CDR3 runs 17 residues. The V segment lost 1 base and the J segment 0 bases; nucleotides outside the gene matches: 6. Germline V lookup: CDR1 SGHVS, CDR2 FQNEAQ. The source is a human donor in good health. J is TRBJ2-3 and V is TRBV7-8; TRBD2 agrees at 8 bases. Sequenced sample: CD8+ T cells sorted from blood. CDR3 amino acids: CASSLGLGTRSTDTQYF. DNA for the CDR3: TGTGCCAGCAGCTTAGGATTGGGGACTAGGAGCACAGATACGCAGTATTTT.